This record covers a single T cell receptor (beta chain). These data belong to a study of T cell responses to AZD1222 COVID-19 vaccine. Method: immunoSEQ multiplex PCR; TCRdb's copy keeps in-frame clones and lacks some. In the table there are about 120,000 clones, roughly 88% of which are singletons. The CDR3 consists of 13 residues. J lost 1 base, V lost 6 bases, and 0 bases had no gene match. The sequence derives from an adult in good health. The chain uses TRBV12-3 or TRBV12-4 and TRBJ1-1; 9 bases align to TRBD1. This specimen was peripheral blood, taken on day 0 of AZD1222 vaccination. The CDR3 reads CASRGQGNTEAFF. CDR3 coding DNA: TGTGCCAGCAGGGGACAGGGGAACACTGAAGCTTTCTTT.